The rows below give T cell receptor beta chains drawn from one sample of a study of blood T cells in healthy people across ages. TCRdb fed the 5' RACE reads into MiXCR, producing one record per CDR3 protein. The table lists 500,000 to 550,000 distinct CDR3 sequences, around 24% of them singletons. These same records also appear under a second study, on T cells of mothers and their children.

Material for sequencing was blood. The receptors shown here come from a boy between 5 and 17 years old in good health. Each CDR3 is given with its conserved first and last residue.

v_call	cdr3_aa
TRBV11-2	CASSPRQGSGPSYEQYF
TRBV7-2	CASSVPGLAGSYQETQYF
TRBV12-3/TRBV12-4	CASSLREPGANVLTF
TRBV3-1	CASSQENNRGKVRTKNIQYF
TRBV20-1	CSANVQVETQYF
TRBV29-1	CSVVRQGFLEQYF
TRBV7-2	CASSYAGGAWEKLFF
TRBV19	CASSTPTGVRYEKLFF
TRBV10-3	CAISESGGIPLGEQYF
TRBV20-1	CSARKGQETQYF
TRBV20-1	CSASPTNYEQYF
TRBV20-1	CSAPGSRQLNYGYTF
TRBV27	CASSWKDRDYEQYF
TRBV28	CASSPTGSYNEQFF
TRBV7-2	CASSPPSGAPLHF
TRBV29-1	CSVGSGVDIQYF
TRBV6-2/TRBV6-3	CASTPKRGVDSPLHF
TRBV29-1	CSARGTGAVTGELFF
TRBV29-1	CSVGSSMNTEAFF
TRBV9	CASSVGAAGNTIYF
TRBV2	CASSSGTGGINEQFF
TRBV14	CASSQTGVGYTF
TRBV27	CASSLNGWGTGELFF
TRBV11-2	CASSPWPSPGLPQGGELFF
TRBV5-1	CASSLEGSGGRYGYTF
TRBV7-9	CASSPKDGSSGNTIYF
TRBV11-1	CASSPGQGRHEQYF
TRBV29-1	CSVVRGGLSTDTQYF
TRBV2	CASSEALGRRSQYF
TRBV14	CASSQDTTVRETQYF
TRBV13	CASSLGLRGPNYGYTF
TRBV6-4	CASSESTPHTGELFF
TRBV28	CASTAGTVLVGQYF
TRBV12-3/TRBV12-4	CASSLVNYARSHHLDTEAFF